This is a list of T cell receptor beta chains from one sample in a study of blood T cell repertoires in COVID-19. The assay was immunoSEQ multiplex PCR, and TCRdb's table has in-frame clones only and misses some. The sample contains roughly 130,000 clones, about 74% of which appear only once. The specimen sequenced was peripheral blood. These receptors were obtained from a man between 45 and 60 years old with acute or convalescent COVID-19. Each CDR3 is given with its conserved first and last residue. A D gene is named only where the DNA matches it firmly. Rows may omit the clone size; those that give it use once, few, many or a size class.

TGTGCCAGCAGCTTAGGACTAAAAGAGACCCAGTACTTC	CASSLGLKETQYF	TRBV11-2	TRBJ2-5	.	.
TGTGCCTGGAGCGTCGGTTATACTGAAGCTTTCTTT	CAWSVGYTEAFF	TRBV30	TRBJ1-1	.	.
TGTGCCAGCAGTGACAGGGGTTTTAGCACTGAAGCTTTCTTT	CASSDRGFSTEAFF	TRBV6-2/TRBV6-3	TRBJ1-1	.	TRBD1
TGTGCCAGCAGCCTAGGACTAGCGGACACTCCAGAGACCCAGTACTTC	CASSLGLADTPETQYF	TRBV3-1/TRBV3-2	TRBJ2-5	.	TRBD2
TGTGCCAGCAGTGGGCTAGCGGGGGGGCAAGAGACCCAGTACTTC	CASSGLAGGQETQYF	TRBV2	TRBJ2-5	.	TRBD2
TGTGCCAGTAGTCCGGGGACAGCCTCTGGAAACACCATATATTTT	CASSPGTASGNTIYF	TRBV19	TRBJ1-3	few	TRBD1
TGTGCCACCAGCAGAGACGGACAGTACCAAGAGACCCAGTACTTC	CATSRDGQYQETQYF	TRBV15	TRBJ2-5	.	.
TGTGCCAGCAGAGAACAACCGAACACTGAAGCTTTCTTT	CASREQPNTEAFF	TRBV7-3	TRBJ1-1	.	.
TGTGCCAGTAGTATTCGCGACAGGGGGCTAAGTGAAGCTTTCTTT	CASSIRDRGLSEAFF	TRBV19	TRBJ1-1	.	TRBD1
TGTGCCAGTAGTCCGGCGGGCGCCCATGGCTACACCTTC	CASSPAGAHGYTF	TRBV19	TRBJ1-2	.	.
TGTGCCAGCAGCCCACGGACACTGAGCTCCTACGAGCAGTACTTC	CASSPRTLSSYEQYF	TRBV11-2	TRBJ2-7	.	.
TGTGCCAGCAGCACCCGCCTACAGGGAATCTATGGCTACACCTTC	CASSTRLQGIYGYTF	TRBV5-6	TRBJ1-2	.	.
TGTGCCACCAGGACAAGCTCTGGAAACACCATATATTTT	CATRTSSGNTIYF	TRBV15	TRBJ1-3	few	.
TGTGCCAGCAGGGGGGGGATTAGCAATCAGCCCCAGCATTTT	CASRGGISNQPQHF	TRBV2	TRBJ1-5	.	.
TGTGCCAGCTCACTGGGGGGGAATCATCAGCCCCAGCATTTT	CASSLGGNHQPQHF	TRBV18	TRBJ1-5	few	.
TGTGCCAGCAGCAGGACTAGCGGGGGGTATGAGCAGTTCTTC	CASSRTSGGYEQFF	TRBV11-3	TRBJ2-1	.	TRBD2
TGTGCCAGCAGCTCTTACTCGAATAATTCACCCCTCCACTTT	CASSSYSNNSPLHF	TRBV7-8	TRBJ1-6	.	.
TGTGCCAGCAGCCCCTCCGGGTGGGGGGACTCTGGAAACACCATATATTTT	CASSPSGWGDSGNTIYF	TRBV3-1/TRBV3-2	TRBJ1-3	.	.
TGTGCCAGCAGCTCGCCCAAAACAGGGGGCGCAGGCGGCTACACCTTC	CASSSPKTGGAGGYTF	TRBV5-4	TRBJ1-2	.	TRBD1
TGTGCCAGTAGTATAGCGATAACAACTGAAGCTTTCTTT	CASSIAITTEAFF	TRBV19	TRBJ1-1	.	.
TGTGCCAGTAGTAAGAGGACAGGTCGTGTGAACACTGAAGCTTTCTTT	CASSKRTGRVNTEAFF	TRBV19	TRBJ1-1	.	TRBD1
TGTGCCAGCAGTGATCGGACAGGGGAGACTGAAGCTTTCTTT	CASSDRTGETEAFF	TRBV2	TRBJ1-1	.	TRBD1